The present entry profiles one TCR beta chain with its context. This specimen includes other DNA sequences encoding the same CDR3. Germline V gene sequence: CDR1 ENHRY, CDR2 SYGVKD. The CDR3 totals 12 residues. Between the trimmed V and J ends, which lost 3 bases and 1 base, there was a span of 3 bases. These data are taken from a study of shared clonotypes between healthy human individuals. The wider study: Donors had three CD4 naive, three CD4 memory, two CD8 naive and one CD8 memory plate apiece.

Repertoires were generated with immunoSEQ multiplex PCR, while TCRdb's copy carries only in-frame clones and drops some. Of about 710,000 clones detected, over 55% appear once; the ten largest clones hold approximately 2%. In the CD4+ fraction, cells were divided into CD45RA+ naive and CD45RA-negative memory subsets. The sample was memory CD4+ T cells sorted from blood. The subset: CD45RA-negative fraction. The chain employs TRBV10-3 and TRBJ1-1; D is undetermined. This clonotype originated in a woman under 40 in good health. This chain's CDR3 is CAISEPNTEAFF. In DNA, the CDR3 is TGTGCCATCAGTGAACCGAACACTGAAGCTTTCTTT.